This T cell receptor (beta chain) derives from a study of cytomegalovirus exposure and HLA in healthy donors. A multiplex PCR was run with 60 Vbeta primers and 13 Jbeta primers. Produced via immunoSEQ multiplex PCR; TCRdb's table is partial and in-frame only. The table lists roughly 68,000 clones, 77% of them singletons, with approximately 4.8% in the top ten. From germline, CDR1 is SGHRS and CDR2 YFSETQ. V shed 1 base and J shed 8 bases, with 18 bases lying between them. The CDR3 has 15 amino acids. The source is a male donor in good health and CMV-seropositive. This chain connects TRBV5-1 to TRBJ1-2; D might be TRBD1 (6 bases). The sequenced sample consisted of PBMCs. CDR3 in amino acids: CASSLWTAPTWGYTF. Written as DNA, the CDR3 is TGCGCCAGCAGCTTGTGGACAGCCCCGACCTGGGGCTACACCTTC.